This T cell receptor (beta chain) comes out of a study of T cells in tuberculosis. Study context: The T cells targeted glucose monomycolate, a mycobacterial lipid, via CD1B. This South African cohort compared adolescents with or without latent tuberculosis against adults with active tuberculosis. Blood was taken before or within 7 days of anti-tuberculosis therapy.

As to time point: new active TB diagnosis, blood taken before or within 7 days of starting treatment. Patients were newly diagnosed, HIV-seronegative, and aged 18 or older. Clones were read by immunoSEQ multiplex PCR, and TCRdb kept only the in-frame ones, dropping some. The table lists about 49,000 clones, roughly 95% of them singletons. Germline CDR1 is KGHSH and CDR2 is LQKENI. The CDR3 has 14 residues. Trimming left V 6 bases short and J 8 bases short, with 19 bases between. The sequence came from an adult with tuberculosis. This specimen consisted of PBMCs, obtained at tuberculosis diagnosis. The genes are TRBV18 and TRBJ1-2, with D maybe TRBD1 (5 bases). The CDR3 region has the DNA TGTGCCAGCTCGGGTTCGGACAATCGAAACGGCTACACCTTC. It encodes CASSGSDNRNGYTF.